The 3 T cell receptor beta chains presented below share a single source sample, sequenced in a study of chemoradiotherapy in HPV16-positive cancers. Clones were read by immunoSEQ multiplex PCR, and TCRdb kept only the in-frame ones, dropping some. The data hold under 20,000 clones, with 84% observed a single time. Material: blood, obtained from a patient who underwent chemoradiotherapy. The receptors derive from a human donor with HPV-associated anogenital cancer.

Written as DNA, the CDR3 is TGTGCCAGCAGCTCTCTCCGGGACCGGGGAAACACCATATATTTT. Encoded protein: CASSSLRDRGNTIYF. This rearrangement joins TRBV7-2 to TRBJ1-3; weak D call: TRBD1 (5 bases). In germline, CDR1 is SGHTA, CDR2 FQGNSA. V was trimmed by 4 bases and J by 4 bases, leaving 14 bases between them. The CDR3 totals 15 residues.

This rearrangement joins TRBV27 to TRBJ2-7; unclear D gene. CDR3 length equals 13 residues. V lost 5 bases and J lost 2, with 10 bases in between. Germline CDR1 is MNHEY and CDR2 is SMNVEV (reference sequence). For the CDR3, the DNA is TGTGCCAGCAGTCTCCGACCGGCCTACGAGCAGTACTTC. Amino acids: CASSLRPAYEQYF.

This chain joins TRBV6-1 and TRBJ1-1; possible D gene TRBD1, 6 bases. The CDR3 has 14 amino acids. Trimming stripped 2 bases from V and 5 bases from J, with 12 bases between. The germline gives CDR1 MNHNS, CDR2 SASEGT. CDR3 in amino acids: CASSERAGETEAFF. The CDR3 DNA is TGTGCCAGCAGTGAAAGGGCAGGGGAGACTGAAGCTTTCTTT.